This T cell receptor beta chain is from a study of blood T cells in healthy people across ages. This CDR3 contains 17 residues. With V trimmed by 3 bases and J by 3 bases, 11 bases remained unmatched. The germline V gene has CDR1 LGHDT and CDR2 YNNKEL (reference sequence). A second PCR, run for about 6 to 11 cycles, used a sample-barcoded 5' primer plus a J-beta primer mix. TCRdb itself ran the 5' RACE reads through MiXCR, one entry per CDR3 protein. Among about 1,400,000 distinct CDR3 sequences, around 39% were seen once, and the ten largest hold roughly 7.9%. It was around 10 milliliters of peripheral blood that were drawn from each donor. Per-sample PBMC isolation yielded at least 6.5 million cells. Note on this clonotype: Its target is not known.

General study results and limits: The percentage of naive T cells correlated strongly with TCR beta diversity. A roughly linear age-dependent decrease characterized TCR beta diversity per million T cells.

Sequenced: blood. This receptor was identified in a woman under 30 in good health. This chain uses TRBV3-1 with TRBJ2-5; the match to TRBD2 covers 9 bases. CDR3 in amino acids: CASSHQSLRLAEETQYF. In DNA, the CDR3 is TGTGCCAGCAGCCATCAATCACTCAGACTAGCGGAAGAGACCCAGTACTTC.